This is a list of T cell receptor beta chains from one sample in a study of blood T cell repertoires in COVID-19. Clones were sequenced by immunoSEQ multiplex PCR, and TCRdb holds only the in-frame ones, with some missing. Of about 180,000 clones in the sample, roughly nine tenths were seen once. The material sequenced was peripheral blood. The receptors derive from a man aged 18 to 30 who had recovered from COVID-19. Each CDR3 is given without its conserved first and last residue.

V gene	J gene	CDR3 protein
TRBV19	TRBJ2-7	ASSSQGAEEQY
TRBV12-3/TRBV12-4	TRBJ1-2	ASRYRDLWGYT
TRBV12-3/TRBV12-4	TRBJ2-7	ASRSSGDEQY
TRBV19	TRBJ1-1	ASRNAGGVRGEAF
TRBV2	TRBJ2-2	ASRPGTANTGELF
TRBV6-4	TRBJ2-1	ASSDDGKDHNEQF
TRBV7-9	TRBJ2-7	ASSLTGQIYEQY
TRBV7-2	TRBJ1-3	ASSRWGQFSGNTIY
TRBV19	TRBJ2-3	ASSIRRQARTDTQY
TRBV18	TRBJ2-7	ASSPPGLAGGEQY
TRBV24-1	TRBJ2-7	ATSDSLDYEQY
TRBV4-2	TRBJ1-2	ASSPRERGQDGYT
TRBV5-1	TRBJ2-3	ASSPGQGAAMDTQY
TRBV18	TRBJ1-4	ASSPDRLWEKLF
TRBV10-3	TRBJ1-4	AISGGGSSNEKLF
TRBV6-5	TRBJ2-7	ASSYSGTGGTYEQY
TRBV7-2	TRBJ2-7	ASSSDGTRYEQY
TRBV5-6	TRBJ2-7	ASSLSSGRRYEQY
TRBV3-1/TRBV3-2	TRBJ1-2	ASRSTGGADGYT
TRBV7-9	TRBJ1-5	ASSSQGQVGQPQH
TRBV9	TRBJ2-2	ASSPVAGRNTGELF
TRBV24-1	TRBJ2-7	ATSAGLASSYEQY
TRBV29-1	TRBJ2-4	SVQSGTDGNIQY
TRBV11-2	TRBJ2-2	ASSSIVFGSGELF
TRBV30	TRBJ1-5	AWSVPGQPQH
TRBV5-1	TRBJ2-5	ASSLGTGVGETQY
TRBV19	TRBJ2-1	ASTTTGTGYNEQF
TRBV5-6	TRBJ1-5	ASSSGQVPNQPQH
TRBV6-4	TRBJ2-7	ASSERWDKELDEQY
TRBV27	TRBJ1-4	ASSVAGSLVRKEKLF
TRBV2	TRBJ2-7	ASSQVGLAGDEQY
TRBV7-2	TRBJ2-5	ASSTSVFQETQY
TRBV4-3	TRBJ1-2	ASSQTLQYRGT
TRBV7-2	TRBJ1-5	ASSPDRMTYSNQPQH
TRBV28	TRBJ1-2	ASSSFLTGRNYGYT
TRBV9	TRBJ2-1	ASSVASERFTLYNEQF
TRBV29-1	TRBJ1-2	SAPGQGTGYGYT
TRBV9	TRBJ2-3	ASSVGGTIDTQY
TRBV15	TRBJ2-1	ATSRRLAGYNEQF
TRBV7-8	TRBJ2-7	ASSPTGTGGAEQY
TRBV27	TRBJ2-1	ASISGTSGPDEQF
TRBV27	TRBJ1-4	ASSLYGTGSEKLF
TRBV15	TRBJ1-1	ATSRAQRAEAF